The 5 T cell receptor beta chains listed next were all sequenced from one sample in a study of blood T cell repertoires in COVID-19. TCRdb's copy holds only in-frame clones and misses some; the assay was immunoSEQ multiplex PCR. Of roughly 140,000 clones in the sample, about 85% are singletons; the top ten hold roughly 2.9%. The sample comprised peripheral blood. The origin of the receptors is a woman aged 40 to 55 with active or convalescent COVID-19.

This sequence joins TRBV27 and TRBJ2-3; no clear D gene. Per germline, CDR1 MNHEY and CDR2 SMNVEV (reference sequence). Trimming pared 3 bases from V and 1 base from J, leaving 11 bases between. This CDR3 has 15 residues. CDR3 sequence reads: CASSFRRSGTDTQYF. CDR3 DNA sequence: TGTGCCAGCAGTTTCCGCCGATCGGGCACAGATACGCAGTATTTT.

J is TRBJ2-1 and V is TRBV9, with TRBD2 matching 11 bases. Germline CDR1 reads SGDLS; CDR2 reads YYNGEE. The CDR3 is 16 amino acids. V trimming: 0 bases; J trimming: 7 bases; junction bases outside the gene matches: 6. This CDR3 is CASSVGGLAGLNEQFF. The CDR3 DNA is TGTGCCAGCAGCGTAGGAGGACTAGCGGGCTTGAATGAGCAGTTCTTC.

J is TRBJ2-5 and V is TRBV28, with 9 bases lining up with TRBD1. This CDR3 comprises 15 residues. The trim removed 6 bases at V and 3 bases at J, leaving 8 bases unmatched. The germline V gene encodes CDR1 MDHEN and CDR2 SYDVKM. This chain's CDR3 is CASSSWDRAEETQYF. The CDR3 bases are TGTGCCAGCAGCTCATGGGACAGGGCCGAAGAGACCCAGTACTTC.

The V gene is TRBV4-3, the J gene TRBJ1-4; 7 bases fit TRBD1. The CDR3 runs to 20 residues. J gave up 13 bases and V 0 bases, and 26 bases lay outside the gene matches. CDR1 and CDR2 from the germline V gene are LGHNA and YSLEER. CDR3 coding DNA: TGCGCCAGCAGCCAAGATGTTCCCCGGGACAGCCCTAATTCCCTGAACGTACTGTTTTTT. Translating it yields CASSQDVPRDSPNSLNVLFF.

The V gene is TRBV28, the J gene TRBJ1-1; a weak D match, TRBD1 (6 bases). The CDR3 covers 12 residues. Germline V CDR1 and CDR2: MDHEN, SYDVKM. V was shortened by 9 bases and J by 2 bases, with 10 bases between the two germline ends. CDR3 residues: CASGTFNTEAFF. The DNA of the CDR3 is TGTGCCAGTGGGACATTCAACACTGAAGCTTTCTTT.